The rows below give T cell receptor beta chains drawn from one sample of a study of OX40 agonist ivuxolimab in advanced cancers. The method was immunoSEQ multiplex PCR; TCRdb's version includes in-frame clones alone and lacks a portion of them. The table includes approximately 78,000 clones, roughly 86% detected once. The input for sequencing was CD4+ or CD8+ T cells sorted from blood, taken in a trial of the OX40 agonist ivuxolimab. These receptors came from an adult with an advanced solid tumor such as melanoma, head and neck, liver or kidney cancer. Both conserved end residues are part of each CDR3. Fields, in order: J gene, V gene, clone size, D gene, CDR3 DNA, CDR3 protein. The D gene is left open where the match is weak. Clone size is given for some rows only: seen once, a few or many times, or a class if the clone is expanded.

TRBJ2-7 | TRBV11-2 | . | . | TGTGCCAGCAGCCCGGGACTGGCCTACGAGCAGTACTTC | CASSPGLAYEQYF
TRBJ2-4 | TRBV9 | . | . | TGTGCCAGCAGCGTAGCGGCAGGGGCGCGGGAAAACATTCAGTACTTC | CASSVAAGARENIQYF
TRBJ2-7 | TRBV7-2 | . | . | TGTGCCAGCAGCTTAGGCCACGTGGGTTACGAGCAGTACTTC | CASSLGHVGYEQYF
TRBJ2-7 | TRBV29-1 | . | TRBD1 | TGCAGCGCCAACGGGGGACAGGGCGGCTACGAGCAGTACTTC | CSANGGQGGYEQYF
TRBJ2-7 | TRBV5-5 | . | . | TGTGCCAGCAGCCTCGACTATTTCGGGCAGTACTTC | CASSLDYFGQYF
TRBJ1-1 | TRBV11-2 | . | TRBD1 | TGTGCCAGCAGCTTAGGAGGGGGCCGGGCTGAAGCTTTCTTT | CASSLGGGRAEAFF
TRBJ2-5 | TRBV7-2 | . | . | TGTGCCAGCAGCTTATTCTTAGAGACCCAGTACTTC | CASSLFLETQYF
TRBJ1-5 | TRBV19 | . | TRBD1 | TGTGCCAGTAGTATGGGACAGGGGGTGCGCCAGCCCCAGCATTTT | CASSMGQGVRQPQHF
TRBJ1-1 | TRBV5-1 | few | . | TGCGCCAGCAGCTCCCAGACAGGTGTTAAGAGGGACACTGAAGCTTTCTTT | CASSSQTGVKRDTEAFF
TRBJ1-2 | TRBV5-6 | . | . | TGTGCCAGCAGCTTGGCAAGGTGGCGGTATGCGAACTATGGCTACACCTTC | CASSLARWRYANYGYTF
TRBJ1-2 | TRBV5-1 | . | . | TGCGCCAGCTCACGGGACCGTGACCCCTATGGCTACACCTTC | CASSRDRDPYGYTF
TRBJ2-7 | TRBV27 | . | . | TGTGCCAGCAGTGGGACTGCGCTGGGGGATTCCTACGAGCAGTACTTC | CASSGTALGDSYEQYF
TRBJ1-1 | TRBV5-5 | many | . | TGTGCCAGCAGCCAGCCACTGAGAACCATGAACACTGAAGCTTTCTTT | CASSQPLRTMNTEAFF
TRBJ2-7 | TRBV27 | . | TRBD1 | TGTGCCAGCAGACTAGGACAGGACTCCTACGAGCAGTACTTC | CASRLGQDSYEQYF
TRBJ2-1 | TRBV30 | once | TRBD1 | TGTGCCTGGAGGACAGGGAATATCAATGAGCAGTTCTTC | CAWRTGNINEQFF
TRBJ2-7 | TRBV7-2 | . | . | TGTGCCAGCAGCTTCGGTAAGGGGCTAGCAGCCTACGAGCAGTACTTC | CASSFGKGLAAYEQYF
TRBJ2-3 | TRBV5-1 | . | . | TGCGCCAGCAGCTTGGATGGAGATACGCAGTATTTT | CASSLDGDTQYF
TRBJ2-3 | TRBV28 | few | . | TGTGCCAGCAGTTTCCTTCTCCAGGGAGCGGATACGCAGTATTTT | CASSFLLQGADTQYF
TRBJ2-1 | TRBV15 | . | . | TGTGCCACCAGCAAAAACCGCGCGGGGAGGTCCTACAATGAGCAGTTCTTC | CATSKNRAGRSYNEQFF
TRBJ2-7 | TRBV7-9 | . | TRBD2 | TGTGCCAGCAGCCCGGGAGGCTACGAGCAGTACTTC | CASSPGGYEQYF
TRBJ2-7 | TRBV5-4 | . | . | TGTGCCAGCAGCTTGGGTCCACTCCAGTACTTC | CASSLGPLQYF
TRBJ1-6 | TRBV7-9 | . | . | TGTGCCAGCAGCTTTGTAGACTCCTATAATTCACCCCTCCACTTT | CASSFVDSYNSPLHF
TRBJ2-3 | TRBV5-1 | . | TRBD2 | TGCGCCAGCAGCTTCGGGACTAGCGGGCCTAGCACAGATACGCAGTATTTT | CASSFGTSGPSTDTQYF
TRBJ2-7 | TRBV5-1 | . | . | TGCGCCAGCAGCTCCACGGGGGCCCCGGAAGGCGAGCAGTACTTC | CASSSTGAPEGEQYF
TRBJ2-7 | TRBV30 | . | . | TGTGCCTGGAAACGGGGTCGGCTTCCCTCTGGCGAGCAGTACTTC | CAWKRGRLPSGEQYF
TRBJ2-1 | TRBV9 | . | TRBD1 | TGTGCCAGCAGCGTCTCGGGACAGGGGTACAATGAGCAGTTCTTC | CASSVSGQGYNEQFF
TRBJ2-6 | TRBV30 | . | . | TGTGCCTGGGACGCAAATCGTGGGGCCAACGTCCTGACTTTC | CAWDANRGANVLTF
TRBJ2-2 | TRBV4-2 | . | . | TGTGCCAGCAGCCAAGCCCCGGGGGCGGGGAGGGCCGGGGAGCTGTTTTTT | CASSQAPGAGRAGELFF
TRBJ1-1 | TRBV2 | . | . | TGTGCCAGCGGGAGGATGAACACTGAAGCTTTCTTT | CASGRMNTEAFF
TRBJ2-7 | TRBV5-4 | . | TRBD2 | TGTGCCAGCAGCACGGGACTAGGGAGCTCCTACGAGCAGTACTTC | CASSTGLGSSYEQYF
TRBJ1-1 | TRBV18 | . | TRBD1 | TGTGCCAGCTCACCGCCTGGGCAGGGGGACCGGGGTGAAGCTTTCTTT | CASSPPGQGDRGEAFF
TRBJ2-5 | TRBV28 | . | TRBD1 | TGTGCCAGCAGTTCCCCGGAGCAGGGGGCAAGAGAGACCCAGTACTTC | CASSSPEQGARETQYF
TRBJ2-4 | TRBV7-2 | . | TRBD2 | TGTGCCAGCAGCCCTGGGAGGGCGCTAGCCAAAAACATTCAGTACTTC | CASSPGRALAKNIQYF
TRBJ2-1 | TRBV7-2 | . | . | TGTGCCAGCAGCCCAATGGTCCTCCCCTACAATGAGCAGTTCTTC | CASSPMVLPYNEQFF
TRBJ2-5 | TRBV5-4 | . | . | TGTGCCAGCAGCGAGGCTGCAACCAAGGAGACCCAGTACTTC | CASSEAATKETQYF
TRBJ2-7 | TRBV11-2 | . | . | TGTGCCAGCAGCTATGCCTACGAGCAGTACTTC | CASSYAYEQYF
TRBJ1-6 | TRBV6-5 | . | . | TGTGCCAGCACCCAGGGTGCCGGTAATTCACCCCTCCACTTT | CASTQGAGNSPLHF
TRBJ2-5 | TRBV7-8 | once | TRBD1 | TGTGCCAGCAGCGCTGGGACAGGGGGTCTGGTCCAGTACTTC | CASSAGTGGLVQYF
TRBJ1-5 | TRBV30 | . | . | TGTGCCTGGAACCGTAATAGCAATCAGCCCCAGCATTTT | CAWNRNSNQPQHF
TRBJ2-1 | TRBV5-4 | . | TRBD2 | TGTGCCAGCAGCTTGAGCGGGAAGCGCGACAATGAGCAGTTCTTC | CASSLSGKRDNEQFF
TRBJ2-1 | TRBV7-9 | . | . | TGTGCCAGCAGCCCGCTAGGCCTAGCCTACAATGAGCAGTTCTTC | CASSPLGLAYNEQFF
TRBJ1-1 | TRBV6-6 | . | TRBD1 | TGTGCCAGCAGTTCCGTGTTCCAGGGGGGTACTGAAGCTTTCTTT | CASSSVFQGGTEAFF
TRBJ1-3 | TRBV11-2 | . | . | TGTGCCAGCAGCTTAACAACAGGGATTGGAAACACCATATATTTT | CASSLTTGIGNTIYF
TRBJ1-5 | TRBV30 | few | . | TGTGCCTGGAGTTGGGGGTGGGATCAGCCCCAGCATTTT | CAWSWGWDQPQHF
TRBJ2-3 | TRBV12-1 | . | . | TGTGCCAGCAGCTTTGCGGGACTTAACTCAGATACGCAGTATTTT | CASSFAGLNSDTQYF
TRBJ2-1 | TRBV7-6 | . | TRBD2 | TGTGCCAGCAGCTTATCCACTAGCGGGACGAGGTTATCTGAGCAGTTCTTC | CASSLSTSGTRLSEQFF
TRBJ2-3 | TRBV7-3 | . | . | TGTGCCAGCAGCTTAATGACTACCCGCACAGATACGCAGTATTTT | CASSLMTTRTDTQYF
TRBJ2-6 | TRBV6-5 | once | . | TGTGCCAGCACCGTGAGGGGCTCTGGGGCCAACGTCCTGACTTTC | CASTVRGSGANVLTF
TRBJ1-2 | TRBV20-1 | . | . | TGCAGTGCTGCACAGCGATCGGGCTACACCTTC | CSAAQRSGYTF
TRBJ2-3 | TRBV7-6 | . | . | TGTGCCAGCAGCCTTTACGGGGGTGCGGGGCTCGGGACAGATACGCAGTATTTT | CASSLYGGAGLGTDTQYF
TRBJ2-5 | TRBV5-4 | . | . | TGTGCCAGCAGCCTGGCACGTGGCGGAGAGACCCAGTACTTC | CASSLARGGETQYF
TRBJ2-3 | TRBV19 | . | TRBD2 | TGTGCCAGTACCGGACTAGCGGGACCTGGCACAGATACGCAGTATTTT | CASTGLAGPGTDTQYF
TRBJ2-7 | TRBV11-3 | . | . | TGTGCCAGCAGCTTAGACGCGAGACGCGAGCAGTACTTC | CASSLDARREQYF
TRBJ2-1 | TRBV2 | . | TRBD2 | TGTGCCAGCAGTGCCTCGACTAGCGGGGGCCTAAAGTTCTTC | CASSASTSGGLKFF